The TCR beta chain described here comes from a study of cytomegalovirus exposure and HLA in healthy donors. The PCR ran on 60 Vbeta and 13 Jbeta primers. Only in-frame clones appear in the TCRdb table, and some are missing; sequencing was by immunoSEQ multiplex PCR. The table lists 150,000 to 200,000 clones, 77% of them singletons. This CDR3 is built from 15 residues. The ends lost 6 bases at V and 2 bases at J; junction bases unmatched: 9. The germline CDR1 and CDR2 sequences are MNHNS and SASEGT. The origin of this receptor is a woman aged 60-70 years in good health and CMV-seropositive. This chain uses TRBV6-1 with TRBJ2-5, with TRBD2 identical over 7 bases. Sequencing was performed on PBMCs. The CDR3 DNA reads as TGTGCCAGCAGGGACGGGACTATACTACAAGAGACCCAGTACTTC. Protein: CASRDGTILQETQYF.